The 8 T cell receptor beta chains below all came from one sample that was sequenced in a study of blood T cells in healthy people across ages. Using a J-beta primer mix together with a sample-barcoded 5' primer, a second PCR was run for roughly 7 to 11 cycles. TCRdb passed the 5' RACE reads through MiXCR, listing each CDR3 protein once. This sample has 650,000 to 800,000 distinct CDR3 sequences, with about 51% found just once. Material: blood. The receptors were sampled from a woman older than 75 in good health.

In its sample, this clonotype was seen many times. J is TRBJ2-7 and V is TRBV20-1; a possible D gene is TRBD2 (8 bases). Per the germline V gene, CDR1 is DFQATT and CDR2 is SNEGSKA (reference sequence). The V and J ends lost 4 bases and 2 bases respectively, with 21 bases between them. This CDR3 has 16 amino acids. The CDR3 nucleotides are TGCAGTGCTACAAACCAGGGGGTGGGACTAGCCTACGAGCAGTACTTC. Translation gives CSATNQGVGLAYEQYF.

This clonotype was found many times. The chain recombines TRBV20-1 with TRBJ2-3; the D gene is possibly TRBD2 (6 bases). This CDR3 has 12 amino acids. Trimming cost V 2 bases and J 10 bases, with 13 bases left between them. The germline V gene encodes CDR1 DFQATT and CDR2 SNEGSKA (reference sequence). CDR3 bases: TGCAGTGCTAGACCCCGGGACTTTGCGCAGTATTTT. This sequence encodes CSARPRDFAQYF.

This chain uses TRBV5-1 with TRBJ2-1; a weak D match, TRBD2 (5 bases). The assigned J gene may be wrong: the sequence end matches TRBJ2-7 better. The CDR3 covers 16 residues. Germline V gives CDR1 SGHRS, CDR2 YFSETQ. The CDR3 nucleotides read TGCGCCAGCAGCCCGAACCCCGGGGAGCGCCAGGATGAGCAGTACTTC. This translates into CASSPNPGERQDEQYF.

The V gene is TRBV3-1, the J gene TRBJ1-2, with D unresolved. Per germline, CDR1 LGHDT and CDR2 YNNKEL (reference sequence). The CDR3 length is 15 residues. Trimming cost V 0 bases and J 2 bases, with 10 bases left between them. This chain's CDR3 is CASSQDGSGNYGYTF. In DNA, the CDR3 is TGTGCCAGCAGCCAAGATGGGTCGGGCAACTATGGCTACACCTTC.

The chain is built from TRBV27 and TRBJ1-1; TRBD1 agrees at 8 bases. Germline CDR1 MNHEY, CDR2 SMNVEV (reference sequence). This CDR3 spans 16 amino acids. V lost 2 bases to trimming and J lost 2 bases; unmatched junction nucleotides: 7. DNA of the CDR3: TGTGCCAGCAGTTTAAATCGCCAGGGGGCAAACACTGAAGCTTTCTTT. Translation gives CASSLNRQGANTEAFF.

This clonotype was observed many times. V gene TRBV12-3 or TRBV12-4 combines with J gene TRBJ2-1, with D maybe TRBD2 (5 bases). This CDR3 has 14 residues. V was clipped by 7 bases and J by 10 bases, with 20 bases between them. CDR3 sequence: CASTVPSIAGEQFF. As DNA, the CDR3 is TGTGCCAGCACAGTACCTTCCATTGCGGGCGAGCAGTTCTTC.

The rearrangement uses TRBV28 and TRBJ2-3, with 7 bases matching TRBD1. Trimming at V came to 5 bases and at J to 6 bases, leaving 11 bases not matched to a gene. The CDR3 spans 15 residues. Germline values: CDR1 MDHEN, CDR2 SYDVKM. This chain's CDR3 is CASSGSEGAGDTQYF. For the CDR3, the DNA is TGTGCCAGCAGTGGTAGCGAGGGGGCTGGGGATACGCAGTATTTT.

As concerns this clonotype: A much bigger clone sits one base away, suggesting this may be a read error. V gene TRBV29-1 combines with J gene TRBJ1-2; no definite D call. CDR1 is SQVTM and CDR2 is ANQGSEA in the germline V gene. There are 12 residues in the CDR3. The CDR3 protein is CSVTTGSYGYAF. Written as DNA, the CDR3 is TGCAGCGTTACGACGGGCTCTTATGGCTACGCCTTC.